The 21 T cell receptor beta chains presented below share a single source sample, sequenced in a study of glioma-infiltrating T cells (dated by TCRdb to between 2015 and 2016). Sequencing instrument: Illumina MiSeq. TCR alpha and beta CDR3 regions were amplified with the iRepertoire nested amplicon-rescue multiplex PCR (arm-PCR) platform from RNA. TCRdb trimmed public reads at Q25 via fastp, called clones via MiXCR and kept in-frame beta chains. CDR3 protein duplicates are merged, each entry listing the most common genes and DNA. This sample lists 150,000 or so distinct CDR3 sequences; around 42% were detected once. The top ten clonotypes cover around 18% of the sample. Sequenced sample: glioma tissue, nonneoplastic brain tissue, or PBMCs (not recorded which). The source is a human donor with low-grade glioma or glioblastoma, undergoing nonglioma brain surgery, or in good health (not recorded which).

This clonotype was picked up a small number of times. The chain links TRBV6-4 to TRBJ1-5; tentatively, D is TRBD1 (5 bases). CDR1 is MRHNA and CDR2 is SNTAGT in the germline V gene. This CDR3 has 15 residues. V lost 6 bases and J 0 bases, leaving 12 bases between the germline ends. The CDR3 region has the DNA TGTGCCAGCAGGGAGGGGACGTATAGCAATCAGCCCCAGCATTTT. Residues: CASREGTYSNQPQHF.

The gene calls are TRBV18 and TRBJ1-1; tentative D call: TRBD1 (6 bases). Germline lookup yields CDR1 KGHSH and CDR2 LQKENI. The CDR3 contains 14 residues. Trimming shortened V by 2 bases and J by 1 base, and 8 bases separated the two germline ends. In nucleotides, the CDR3 is TGTGCCAGCTCACCATCGACAGGGAACACTGAAGCTTTCTTT. It specifies CASSPSTGNTEAFF.

This clonotype was observed once. The CDR3 nucleotides are TGTGCCACCAGCAGAGATCGTCAGGGAGAAAAACTGTTTTTT. Protein: CATSRDRQGEKLFF. The rearrangement links TRBV15 to TRBJ1-4; possible D gene TRBD1, 5 bases. Trimming removed 0 bases from V and 8 bases from J, with 10 bases in between. Germline lookup yields CDR1 LNHNV and CDR2 YYDKDF (reference sequence). CDR3 size: 14 residues.

V and J are TRBV6-5 and TRBJ1-1, with TRBD1 matching 9 bases. The CDR3 covers 15 residues. Germline loops: CDR1 MNHEY, CDR2 SVGAGI. V lost 6 bases and J lost 9; bases outside the gene matches: 14. CDR3 amino acids: CASSHPSDRGNQAFF. The CDR3 DNA sequence: TGTGCCAGCAGCCACCCCTCGGACAGGGGAAATCAAGCTTTCTTT.

Only a few counts were recorded for this clonotype. The chain joins TRBV27 to TRBJ1-1; perhaps TRBD1 as D (5 bases). Germline CDR1 and CDR2: MNHEY and SMNVEV (reference sequence). The CDR3 is made up of 16 amino acids. V lost 4 bases to trimming and J lost 4 bases, with 19 bases between them. The CDR3 nucleotides read TGTGCCAGCAGTTCCCTAGGACATGGAGGCTTCACTGAAGCTTTCTTT. Residues: CASSSLGHGGFTEAFF.

V is TRBV27 and J is TRBJ1-2; D not resolved. The germline V gene encodes CDR1 MNHEY and CDR2 SMNVEV (reference sequence). CDR3 size: 13 residues. V lost 6 bases and J 5 bases, leaving 13 bases between the germline ends. CDR3 sequence: CASSRGLGYGYTF. CDR3 sequence (DNA): TGTGCCAGCAGCCGAGGACTGGGATATGGCTACACCTTC.

To note about this clonotype: At one boundary the junction diverges from the germline segment, which might be a read error. The genes are TRBV5-1 and TRBJ2-7; 8 bases are a match to TRBD1. The CDR3 totals 15 residues. Germline V gene sequence: CDR1 SGHRS, CDR2 YFSETQ. CDR3 amino acids: CASTISGTGTYEQYF. As DNA, the CDR3 is TGCGCAAGCACCATCTCGGGGACAGGTACCTACGAGCAGTACTTC.

In its sample, this clonotype was seen a few times. The chain links TRBV28 to TRBJ2-1; D perhaps matches TRBD2 (6 bases). Germline V CDR1 and CDR2: MDHEN, SYDVKM. With 6 bases removed from V and 5 bases from J, the gap between germline ends came to 14 bases. The CDR3 sequence is 14 residues long. CDR3 in DNA: TGTGCCAGCAGATACGGGACTTGGAACAATGAGCAGTTCTTC. Amino acid sequence: CASRYGTWNNEQFF.

The chain joins TRBV7-2 to TRBJ2-3; 8 bases match TRBD2. The J segment lost 4 bases and the V segment lost 9 bases, leaving 12 bases of the junction unmatched. The CDR3 has 15 residues. CDR1 is SGHTA, CDR2 FQGNSA, per germline. CDR3 amino acids: CASTKRELSADTQYF. CDR3 sequence (DNA): TGTGCCAGTACCAAGCGGGAGTTAAGCGCAGATACGCAGTATTTT.

The gene calls are TRBV10-3 and TRBJ1-2; TRBD1 matches at 8 bases. The CDR3 is 16 residues long. The germline CDR1 and CDR2 sequences are ENHRY and SYGVKD. The V and J ends lost 4 bases and 4 bases, in that order; junction bases with no gene match: 11. This CDR3 reads CAISGSLQGDSYGYTF. The CDR3 DNA is TGTGCCATCAGTGGTAGTCTACAGGGGGATAGCTATGGCTACACCTTC.

The J gene is TRBJ1-2, the V gene TRBV7-9, with D tentatively TRBD1 (5 bases). V lost 3 bases, J lost 7 bases, and 12 bases lay in between. This CDR3 contains 13 residues. Germline loops: CDR1 SEHNR, CDR2 FQNEAQ (reference sequence). CDR3 amino acids: CASSLGRIRGYTF. Here the CDR3 DNA reads TGTGCCAGCAGCTTGGGACGTATCCGTGGCTACACCTTC.

The sample holds a few counts of this clonotype. V usage is TRBV7-8 and J usage is TRBJ2-5, with D hard to call. The V gene's germline CDR1 is SGHVS and CDR2 FQNEAQ. V lost 7 bases and J lost 5, with 17 bases in between. The CDR3 runs 14 residues. CDR3 sequence reads: CASTPGPEWETQYF. The CDR3, as DNA: TGTGCCAGCACCCCGGGTCCGGAATGGGAGACCCAGTACTTC.

This clonotype has a handful of counts. CDR3 sequence reads: CASSIDGELFF. The CDR3 coding sequence is TGTGCCAGTAGTATCGACGGGGAGCTGTTTTTT. V is TRBV19 and J is TRBJ2-2; D is undetermined. The CDR3 loop spans 11 amino acids. Germline assignment: CDR1 LNHDA and CDR2 SQIVND (reference sequence). V was trimmed by 3 bases and J by 7 bases, leaving 3 bases between them.

In its sample, this clonotype was seen a few times. This chain joins TRBV24-1 and TRBJ2-7; TRBD1 matches at 11 bases. The germline V gene encodes CDR1 KGHDR and CDR2 SFDVKD. J gave up 4 bases and V 4 bases, and 5 bases lay outside the gene matches. This CDR3 has 15 residues. For the CDR3, the DNA is TGTGCCACCAGTGACCCCGGACAGGGGGCGTACGAGCAGTACTTC. It yields the protein CATSDPGQGAYEQYF.

The rearrangement uses TRBV7-8 and TRBJ1-3, with a weak D call TRBD1 (5 bases). Between the trimmed V and J ends, which lost 6 bases and 2 bases, there was a span of 11 bases. This CDR3 contains 14 residues. Germline V gene lookup returns CDR1 SGHVS and CDR2 FQNEAQ. CDR3 bases: TGTGCCAGCAGGAGGGGAGGGACTGGAAACACCATATATTTT. It codes for CASRRGGTGNTIYF.

This clonotype appeared many times. This chain links TRBV7-2 with TRBJ2-5; 7 positions agree with TRBD1. CDR3 size: 14 residues. J was trimmed by 1 base and V by 5 bases; bases with no gene match: 4. CDR1 and CDR2 from the germline V gene are SGHTA and FQGNSA. In nucleotides, the CDR3 is TGTGCCAGCAGCCCACGGACAGGCCAAGAGACCCAGTACTTC. Amino acid sequence: CASSPRTGQETQYF.

V and J are TRBV20-1 and TRBJ2-1; 10 bases line up with TRBD2. The germline V gene has CDR1 DFQATT and CDR2 SNEGSKA (reference sequence). CDR3 length: 19 amino acids. With 1 base clipped from V and 0 bases from J, the junction kept 12 bases outside the gene matches. CDR3 sequence (DNA): TGCAGTGCTAGAGTTTTGCTAGCGGGAGACCCGAGCTCCTACAATGAGCAGTTCTTC. This encodes CSARVLLAGDPSSYNEQFF.

This clonotype was recorded many times. The chain carries TRBV6-1 and TRBJ2-5; D not resolved. Germline assignment: CDR1 MNHNS and CDR2 SASEGT. V lost 6 bases, J lost 2 bases, and 7 bases lay in between. The CDR3 spans 12 residues. CDR3 sequence reads: CASRLQQETQYF. For the CDR3, the DNA is TGTGCCAGCAGATTACAACAAGAGACCCAGTACTTC.

This clonotype was detected a few times. The V call is TRBV6-1, the J call TRBJ2-6; the D is unclear. Germline lookup yields CDR1 MNHNS and CDR2 SASEGT. The CDR3 has 17 amino acids. Trimming took 5 bases from V and 0 from J, leaving 14 bases between them. The CDR3 spells CASSPFDAVSGANVLTF. The CDR3 DNA sequence: TGTGCCAGCAGTCCCTTCGACGCTGTCTCTGGGGCCAACGTCCTGACTTTC.

The chain recombines TRBV7-3 with TRBJ1-1; no clear D gene. From germline, CDR1 is SGHTA and CDR2 FQGTGA. Trimming cost V 4 bases and J 1 base, with 10 bases left between them. The CDR3 has 14 amino acids. CDR3 nucleotides: TGTGCCAGCAGCTCGGGAAGCCAGAACACTGAAGCTTTCTTT. Protein product: CASSSGSQNTEAFF. The entire variable domain, with the rest obtained from reference TRBV7-3 and TRBJ1-1, is as follows: GAGVSQTPSNKVTEKGKYVELRCDPISGHTALYWYRQSLGQGPEFLIYFQGTGAADDSGLPNDRFFAVRPEGSVSTLKIQRTERGDSAVYLCASSSGSQNTEAFFGQGTRLTVV.

This chain joins TRBV10-3 and TRBJ1-1; D not resolved. Germline loops: CDR1 ENHRY, CDR2 SYGVKD. This CDR3 contains 13 residues. Trimming took off 9 bases at V and 0 bases at J, with 11 bases between the two ends. This CDR3 reads CAMSVLMNTEAFF. The DNA of the CDR3 is TGTGCCATGTCAGTCCTTATGAACACTGAAGCTTTCTTT.